This note documents a single T cell receptor (beta chain) sequence. Antigen unknown. Germline assignment: CDR1 MNHNY and CDR2 SVGAGI (reference sequence). CDR3 length: 15 residues. The V gene end was trimmed by 6 bases and the J gene end by 7 bases; junction bases not matched to a gene: 8. This sample is drawn from a study of cytomegalovirus exposure and HLA in healthy donors. Study-wide background: Falling in the Caucasian-associated ancestry cluster were about four fifths of under 450 genotyped donors.

This PCR relied on a set of 60 Vbeta primers and 13 Jbeta primers. The repertoire was sequenced with immunoSEQ multiplex PCR; TCRdb's copy has only in-frame clones and lacks some. The sample shows around 190,000 clones, 87% of them seen only once. Study-wide findings and caveats: It has been reported that TCR beta sequences accurately predicted the HLA-A and HLA-B alleles of most subjects. Previously analyzed data showed that most TCR beta V segments were productive at a frequency of about 90% or about 30%. In vitro data verified a few CMV-associated chains as specific for CMV antigens.

The sample taken for sequencing was PBMCs. The source of this sequence is a boy aged 2 to 10 in good health and CMV-seronegative. The chain combines TRBV6-6 with TRBJ2-2, with 10 positions matching TRBD1. The CDR3 DNA reads TGTGCCAGCAGACCCCGGACAGGGGGGATCGGGGAGCTGTTTTTT. Translation: CASRPRTGGIGELFF.